What follows are 16 T cell receptor beta chains derived from one specimen sequenced in a study of regulatory T cells in long-lasting Graves disease. Both iRepertoire HTBI primers and Arm-PCR of CDR3 regions were used to build the TCR beta libraries. Each CDR3 protein is one row after TCRdb ran MiXCR on the multiplex PCR reads. The repertoire holds a few hundred thousand distinct CDR3 sequences, with 16% as singletons. Time point: newly diagnosed GD, antithyroid drugs for less than 3 months. TCR sequences were obtained from RNA taken from PBMCs. A further study also used this sample, focusing on T cells in Graves' hyperthyroidism and ophthalmopathy.

Sequencing used peripheral blood mononuclear cells (PBMCs), obtained at new diagnosis, from a patient treated with antithyroid drugs. These receptors all come from a man aged 35-49 years with Graves disease.

This clonotype was seen only a few times. The chain uses TRBV5-1 and TRBJ2-4; D uncertain. V was trimmed by 0 bases and J by 1 base, leaving 5 bases between them. Per germline, CDR1 SGHRS and CDR2 YFSETQ. The CDR3 spans 14 residues. CDR3 sequence: CASSLGVAKNIQYF. For the CDR3, the DNA is TGCGCCAGCAGCTTGGGAGTTGCCAAAAACATTCAGTACTTC. Variable domain in full (rest from reference TRBV5-1 and TRBJ2-4): KAGVTQTPRYLIKTRGQQVTLSCSPISGHRSVSWYQQTPGQGLQFLFEYFSETQRNKGNFPGRFSGRQFSNSRSEMNVSTLELGDSALYLCASSLGVAKNIQYFGAGTRLSVL.

The rearrangement uses TRBV2 and TRBJ1-2; no firm D call. Germline V lookup: CDR1 SNHLY, CDR2 FYNNEI. This CDR3 comprises 12 residues. V lost 4 bases, J lost 8 bases, and 11 bases lay in between. The CDR3 nucleotides are TGTGCCAGCAGTGTCGGGTTAGGGGGCTACACCTTC. As protein: CASSVGLGGYTF.

This clonotype was counted ten times or more. The chain couples TRBV5-1 to TRBJ1-6; no clear D gene. The germline V and J ends were trimmed by 5 bases and 5 bases, with 8 bases remaining between them. The CDR3 consists of 13 residues. The germline V gene has CDR1 SGHRS and CDR2 YFSETQ. CDR3 protein: CASRGPDNSPLHF. The CDR3 nucleotides are TGCGCCAGCAGAGGACCGGATAATTCACCCCTCCACTTT.

This clonotype has a count of ten or more. The chain combines TRBV28 with TRBJ2-1; D ambiguous. The CDR3 sequence is 13 residues long. The V end was cut by 5 bases, the J end by 6 bases, with 11 bases between. Germline V gives CDR1 MDHEN, CDR2 SYDVKM. The CDR3 DNA is TGTGCCAGCAGTCCCACAGTAGTCAATGAGCAGTTCTTC. The encoded protein is CASSPTVVNEQFF.

This clonotype was detected ten times or more. The chain employs TRBV3-1 and TRBJ2-5; no reliable D call. The V gene's germline CDR1 is LGHDT and CDR2 YNNKEL (reference sequence). There are 13 residues in the CDR3. V dropped 2 bases and J dropped 1 base, with 5 bases sitting between them. CDR3 nucleotides: TGTGCCAGCAGCCAAACCCTCCAAGAGACCCAGTACTTC. Amino acids: CASSQTLQETQYF.

This clonotype was detected many times. The gene calls are TRBV7-2 and TRBJ2-5; tentative D call: TRBD1 (6 bases). CDR1 SGHTA and CDR2 FQGNSA come from the germline V gene. This CDR3 is built from 15 residues. V lost 5 bases and J lost 1, with 14 bases in between. DNA for the CDR3: TGTGCCAGCAGCCGAGAGATAGGGGGCCAAGAGACCCAGTACTTC. Translated: CASSREIGGQETQYF.

The chain carries TRBV9 and TRBJ1-5; TRBD1 agrees at 8 bases. V shed 0 bases, J shed 10 bases, and the junction held 6 bases outside the gene matches. The length of the CDR3 is 14 residues. The germline gives CDR1 SGDLS, CDR2 YYNGEE. CDR3 bases: TGTGCCAGCAGCGTAGATCTGGGGACAGGACCCCAGCATTTT. Amino acids: CASSVDLGTGPQHF.

This chain joins TRBV12-5 and TRBJ2-7; D is uncertain. Trimming left V 2 bases short and J 3 bases short, with 17 bases between. The CDR3 spans 16 residues. CDR1 and CDR2 (germline): LGHNT, FRNRAP. CDR3: CASGLPLLGPGYEQYF. Here the CDR3 DNA reads TGTGCTAGTGGTTTGCCTCTACTGGGTCCTGGCTACGAGCAGTACTTC.

The J gene is TRBJ2-1, the V gene TRBV12-3 or TRBV12-4, with a tentative D call TRBD2 (5 bases). The CDR3 totals 11 residues. Trimming stripped 6 bases from V and 10 bases from J, with 10 bases between. CDR3 protein: CASSYTREQFF. The CDR3 nucleotides read TGTGCCAGCAGCTATACTAGGGAGCAGTTCTTC.

This chain joins TRBV7-3 and TRBJ2-3; 7 bases are a match to TRBD2. From germline, CDR1 is SGHTA and CDR2 FQGTGA. The CDR3 runs 14 residues. Trimming took 5 bases from V and 8 from J; bases not matched to a gene: 10. CDR3 nucleotide sequence: TGTGCCAGCAGCAGCGGGACGGGCATGGCTACGCAGTATTTT. This codes for CASSSGTGMATQYF.

This rearrangement joins TRBV10-3 to TRBJ2-5; no clear D. The CDR3 has 12 amino acids. Deletions cut 3 bases from V and 6 bases from J, with 8 bases between. The germline CDR1 and CDR2 sequences are ENHRY and SYGVKD. CDR3 protein: CAISDPSQTQYF. The CDR3 DNA reads as TGTGCCATCAGTGACCCAAGTCAGACCCAGTACTTC.

This clonotype occurred many times. The rearrangement uses TRBV7-3 and TRBJ2-1, with 8 bases fitting TRBD2. Germline V lookup: CDR1 SGHTA, CDR2 FQGTGA. The CDR3 contains 15 residues. V dropped 5 bases and J dropped 4; count of bases not matched to a gene: 7. This CDR3 is CASSRLRGGYNEQFF. CDR3 coding DNA: TGTGCCAGCAGCCGATTACGGGGGGGTTACAATGAGCAGTTCTTC.

Points on this clonotype: One junction end does not reproduce the germline sequence, and a read error may be involved. J is TRBJ1-5 and V is TRBV11-1, with D possibly being TRBD1 (5 bases). CDR1 and CDR2 from the germline V gene are SGHAT and FQDESV (reference sequence). This CDR3 comprises 15 residues. As DNA, the CDR3 is TGCGCCAGCAGCCAGGGACGAGACTCGCTTCAGCCCCAGCATTTT. Protein product: CASSQGRDSLQPQHF.

The table lists this clonotype with many counts. The CDR3 nucleotides read TGCGCCAGCAGGATCGGACAGGGCCAAGAGACCCAGTACTTC. Protein: CASRIGQGQETQYF. The chain links TRBV5-1 to TRBJ2-1; 8 bases match TRBD1. The J call may be wrong; the DNA end is better matched by TRBJ2-5. This CDR3 region has 14 residues. Germline lookup yields CDR1 SGHRS and CDR2 YFSETQ.

The V gene is TRBV13, the J gene TRBJ2-7, with 10 bases that match TRBD2. Unmatched junction bases numbered 10, after V lost 4 bases and J lost 10 bases. The CDR3 covers 14 residues. Germline V gene data show CDR1 as PRHDT and CDR2 as FYEKMQ (reference sequence). The CDR3: CASSSGTSVEEQYF. CDR3 nucleotides: TGTGCCAGCAGCTCCGGGACTAGCGTTGAGGAACAGTACTTC.

This clonotype was picked up many times. CDR3 loop: CASSKTAKRDTQYF. CDR3 sequence (DNA): TGTGCCAGCTCTAAGACAGCCAAAAGGGATACGCAGTATTTT. The rearrangement uses TRBV18 and TRBJ2-3, with D maybe TRBD1 (5 bases). The ends were cut back, 6 bases at V and 6 bases at J, with 16 bases in the middle. The CDR3 is made up of 14 amino acids. CDR1 is KGHSH, CDR2 LQKENI, per germline.